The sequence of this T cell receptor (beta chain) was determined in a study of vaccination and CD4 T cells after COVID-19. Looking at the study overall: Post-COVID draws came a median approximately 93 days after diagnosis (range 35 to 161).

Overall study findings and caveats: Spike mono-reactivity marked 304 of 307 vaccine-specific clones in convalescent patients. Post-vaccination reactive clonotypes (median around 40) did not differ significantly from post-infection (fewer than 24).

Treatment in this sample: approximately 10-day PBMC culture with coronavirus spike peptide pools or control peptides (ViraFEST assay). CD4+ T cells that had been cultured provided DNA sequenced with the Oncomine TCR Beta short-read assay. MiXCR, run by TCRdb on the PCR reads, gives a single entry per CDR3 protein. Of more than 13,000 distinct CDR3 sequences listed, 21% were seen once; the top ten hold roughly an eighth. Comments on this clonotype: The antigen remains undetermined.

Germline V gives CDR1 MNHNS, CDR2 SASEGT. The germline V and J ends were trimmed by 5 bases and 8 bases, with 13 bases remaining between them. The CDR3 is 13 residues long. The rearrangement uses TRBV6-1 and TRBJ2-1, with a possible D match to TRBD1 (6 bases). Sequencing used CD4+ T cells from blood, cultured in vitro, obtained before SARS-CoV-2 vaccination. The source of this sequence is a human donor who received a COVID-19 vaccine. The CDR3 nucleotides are TGTGCCAGCAGTCACAGGGAAAATGATGAGCAGTTCTTC. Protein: CASSHRENDEQFF.